This T cell receptor (beta chain) comes out of a study of control samples from healthy donors and cancer patients. Profiling relied on immunoSEQ multiplex PCR, and the TCRdb table lists in-frame clones only, not all of them. The data contain 390,000 or so clones, around 90% of them singletons. V was pared by 6 bases and J by 8 bases, with 16 bases between. This CDR3 has 13 residues. CDR1 is MDHEN and CDR2 is SYDVKM in the germline V gene. This receptor was obtained from a man in his forties or fifties with head and neck cancer. The sequenced sample consisted of PBMCs. The gene calls are TRBV28 and TRBJ1-2; maybe TRBD1 (5 bases). The CDR3 is CASSRRGMVGYTF. The CDR3, as DNA: TGTGCCAGCAGCCGGCGGGGCATGGTAGGCTACACCTTC.